A single sample gave rise to the 16 T cell receptor beta chains below, sequenced in a study of Ad26.COV2.S vaccination and SARS-CoV-2 variants (dated by TCRdb to about 2021). Library creation used the immunoSEQ multiplex PCR assay. TCRdb carries this immuneACCESS record with in-frame sequences only. Its versions omit some clonotypes, under half of them owing to an unresolved V gene in the studies checked, with the rest unexplained. The table for this sample lists about 500,000 clones; about 88% of them were counted only once. Of the sample, about 1.5% is held by the ten largest clones. The label giving this sample's treatment or condition can be read as: approximately 18 received Ad26.COV2.S at low or high dose, single or two shots; several received placebo; per-sample allocation not given. Repertoires of vaccine and placebo recipients were sequenced from samples collected on day 63 after the first injection.

This material consisted of peripheral blood, taken in a trial of Ad26.COV2.S vaccine versus placebo. The source is a person between 18 and 59 years old who received the Ad26.COV2.S COVID-19 vaccine or a placebo.

The genes are TRBV2 and TRBJ1-1, with 8 bases matching TRBD1. Germline loops: CDR1 SNHLY, CDR2 FYNNEI. The CDR3 extends over 13 amino acids. V shed 11 bases, J shed 5 bases, and the junction held 10 bases outside the gene matches. CDR3 amino acids: CAGSGQGLTEAFF. The CDR3 coding sequence is TGTGCCGGGTCAGGACAGGGATTGACTGAAGCTTTCTTT.

The chain uses TRBV28 and TRBJ2-7; D ambiguous. Trimming removed 6 bases from V and 0 bases from J, with 15 bases in between. The CDR3 has 15 amino acids. Germline assignment: CDR1 MDHEN and CDR2 SYDVKM. The CDR3 is CASRPGPLSSYEQYF. The CDR3 DNA reads as TGTGCCAGCAGACCCGGGCCCTTGAGCTCCTACGAGCAGTACTTC.

The chain recombines TRBV5-1 with TRBJ2-7, with D perhaps being TRBD1 or TRBD2 (5 bases each). CDR1 SGHRS and CDR2 YFSETQ come from the germline V gene. The V gene lost 4 bases and the J gene lost 4 bases, with 18 bases spanning the gap. The CDR3 consists of 15 residues. CDR3 amino acids: CASSPGTSLLYEQYF. CDR3 nucleotide sequence: TGCGCCAGCAGCCCCGGGACGTCGTTGCTATACGAGCAGTACTTC. Full variable domain (remainder filled in from reference TRBV5-1 and TRBJ2-7): KAGVTQTPRYLIKTRGQQVTLSCSPISGHRSVSWYQQTPGQGLQFLFEYFSETQRNKGNFPGRFSGRQFSNSRSEMNVSTLELGDSALYLCASSPGTSLLYEQYFGPGTRLTVT.

The chain joins TRBV9 to TRBJ1-3; no clear D gene. The CDR3 runs to 14 residues. The germline V and J ends were trimmed by 1 base and 0 bases, with 5 bases remaining between them. CDR1 is SGDLS and CDR2 is YYNGEE in the germline V gene. The chain's CDR3 is CASSVRTSGNTIYF. DNA of the CDR3: TGTGCCAGCAGCGTAAGGACCTCTGGAAACACCATATATTTT.

The genes are TRBV5-1 and TRBJ1-1; no reliable D call. The CDR3 sequence is 13 residues long. Germline V gene lookup returns CDR1 SGHRS and CDR2 YFSETQ. Trimming left V 3 bases short and J 5 bases short, with 11 bases between. Here the CDR3 reads CASSSGLSTEAFF. The CDR3 region has the DNA TGCGCCAGCAGCTCGGGTCTATCGACTGAAGCTTTCTTT.

V and J are TRBV7-2 and TRBJ1-1, with 7 bases aligning to TRBD1. Germline CDR1 and CDR2: SGHTA and FQGNSA. This CDR3 spans 15 amino acids. J gave up 7 bases and V 0 bases, and 8 bases lay outside the gene matches. CDR3 loop: CASSLAAGGGGEAFF. CDR3 sequence (DNA): TGTGCCAGCAGCTTAGCGGCAGGGGGAGGTGGTGAAGCTTTCTTT.

About this clone itself: An end of the junction differs from the germline gene, which may be a read error. This chain joins TRBV7-7 and TRBJ2-7; D possibly corresponds to TRBD1 (6 bases). The CDR3 is 15 amino acids. The germline gives CDR1 SSHAT, CDR2 FNYEAQ (reference sequence). This CDR3 is CASSLAPGQSYEQYF. The CDR3 nucleotides are TGTGCTAGCAGCTTAGCCCCGGGACAAAGCTACGAGCAGTACTTC.

The chain combines TRBV19 with TRBJ2-7; 8 bases are a match to TRBD2. Losses at the gene ends were 7 bases for V and 2 bases for J; bases not matched to a gene: 10. The CDR3 runs to 15 residues. Germline V lookup: CDR1 LNHDA, CDR2 SQIVND (reference sequence). This CDR3 reads CASKYSGSSPYEQYF. CDR3 bases: TGTGCCAGTAAATACAGCGGGAGTTCCCCCTACGAGCAGTACTTC.

The rearrangement joins TRBV18 to TRBJ1-1; D is possibly TRBD1 (6 bases). V was trimmed by 6 bases and J by 0 bases, leaving 8 bases between them. Germline lookup yields CDR1 KGHSH and CDR2 LQKENI. The CDR3 totals 13 residues. CDR3 DNA: TGTGCCAGCTCCGGACAGATGAACACTGAAGCTTTCTTT. Translation: CASSGQMNTEAFF.

The chain joins TRBV5-4 to TRBJ2-1; tentative D call: TRBD2 (6 bases). Germline V gene sequence: CDR1 SGHNT, CDR2 YYREEE (reference sequence). This CDR3 comprises 16 residues. With 4 bases removed from V and 0 bases from J, the gap between germline ends came to 14 bases. The CDR3 here is CASSQLRGNSYNEQFF. The CDR3 DNA reads TGTGCCAGCAGCCAACTACGGGGGAACTCCTACAATGAGCAGTTCTTC.

This chain uses TRBV19 with TRBJ2-7; TRBD1 aligns across 7 bases. With V trimmed by 5 bases and J by 0 bases, 13 bases remained unmatched. Germline CDR1 and CDR2: LNHDA and SQIVND (reference sequence). This CDR3 is 17 amino acids long. In DNA, the CDR3 is TGTGCCAGTAGTGCCCAAACAGGGGCAATATCCTCCTACGAGCAGTACTTC. It yields the protein CASSAQTGAISSYEQYF.

The chain combines TRBV29-1 with TRBJ2-3; 7 nucleotides match TRBD1. CDR3 length: 13 amino acids. V shed 6 bases, J shed 2 bases, and the junction held 5 bases outside the gene matches. The V gene's germline CDR1 is SQVTM and CDR2 ANQGSEA. CDR3 nucleotide sequence: TGCAGCGTGACCGGGACAGACACAGATACGCAGTATTTT. Translating gives CSVTGTDTDTQYF.

CDR3 sequence: CASSQRYQGGYGYTF. CDR3 coding DNA: TGTGCCAGCAGCCAAAGATATCAGGGAGGCTATGGCTACACCTTC. The chain recombines TRBV3-1 (or the pseudogene TRBV3-2) with TRBJ1-2; TRBD1 is a possible D gene (5 bases). The CDR3 length is 15 residues. Trimming took off 2 bases at V and 4 bases at J, with 14 bases between the two ends. Germline V gene data show CDR1 as LGHDT and CDR2 as YNNKEL (reference sequence).

The rearrangement joins TRBV19 to TRBJ1-2; 7 bases fit TRBD1. This CDR3 is 14 amino acids long. Germline values: CDR1 LNHDA, CDR2 SQIVND (reference sequence). Losses at the gene ends were 1 base for V and 4 bases for J; bases not matched to a gene: 3. The CDR3 loop reads CASSIGRQGYGYTF. The CDR3 DNA reads as TGTGCCAGTAGTATAGGGAGACAGGGCTATGGCTACACCTTC.

The genes are TRBV12-3 or TRBV12-4 and TRBJ1-5; weak D call: TRBD1 (5 bases). Trimming took 5 bases from V and 3 from J, leaving 8 bases between them. The CDR3 is made up of 13 amino acids. The CDR3 coding sequence is TGTGCCAGCAGTCAGGGTCTCAATCAGCCCCAGCATTTT. Translation: CASSQGLNQPQHF.

The chain couples TRBV11-2 to TRBJ2-7, with D unresolved. CDR1 SGHAT and CDR2 FQNNGV come from the germline V gene. V gave up 5 bases and J gave up 2 bases, with 10 bases separating them. CDR3 size: 13 residues. The CDR3: CASSPYGTYEQYF. In DNA, the CDR3 is TGTGCCAGCAGCCCCTATGGGACCTACGAGCAGTACTTC. Filled out from reference TRBV11-2 and TRBJ2-7, the complete variable domain reads EAGVAQSPRYKIIEKRQSVAFWCNPISGHATLYWYQQILGQGPKLLIQFQNNGVVDDSQLPKDRFSAERLKGVDSTLKIQPAKLEDSAVYLCASSPYGTYEQYFGPGTRLTVT.